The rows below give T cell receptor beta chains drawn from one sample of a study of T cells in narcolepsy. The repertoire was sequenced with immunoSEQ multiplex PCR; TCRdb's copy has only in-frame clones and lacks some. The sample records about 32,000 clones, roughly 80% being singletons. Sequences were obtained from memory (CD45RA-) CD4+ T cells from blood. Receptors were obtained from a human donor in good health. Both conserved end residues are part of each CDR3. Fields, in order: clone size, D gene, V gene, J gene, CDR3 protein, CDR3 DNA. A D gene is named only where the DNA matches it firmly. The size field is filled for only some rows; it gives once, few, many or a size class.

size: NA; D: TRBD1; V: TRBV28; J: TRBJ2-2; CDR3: CASSLGTVGTGELFF; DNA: TGTGCCAGCAGTCTGGGGACAGTCGGCACCGGGGAGCTGTTTTTT
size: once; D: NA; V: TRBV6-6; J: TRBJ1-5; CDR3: CASSYRLDAQHF; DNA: TGTGCCAGCAGTTACAGGCTAGATGCCCAGCATTTT
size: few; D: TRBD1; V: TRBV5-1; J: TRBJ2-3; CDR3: CASSLEGAARDTQYF; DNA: TGCGCCAGCAGCTTGGAGGGGGCGGCCCGGGATACGCAGTATTTT
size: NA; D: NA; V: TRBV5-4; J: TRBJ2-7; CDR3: CASSVPLGEGDGIYEQYF; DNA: TGTGCCAGCAGCGTCCCACTTGGGGAGGGGGACGGAATTTACGAGCAGTACTTC
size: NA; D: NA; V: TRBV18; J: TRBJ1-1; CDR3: CASSSSGDTEAFF; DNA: TGTGCCAGCTCGTCAAGCGGGGACACTGAAGCTTTCTTT
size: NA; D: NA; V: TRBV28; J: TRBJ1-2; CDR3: CASSNPVRYGYTF; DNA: TGTGCCAGCAGCAACCCGGTGCGCTATGGCTACACCTTC
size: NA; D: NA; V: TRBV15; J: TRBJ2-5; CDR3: CATSRDARETQYF; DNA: TGTGCCACCAGCAGAGATGCCAGGGAGACCCAGTACTTC
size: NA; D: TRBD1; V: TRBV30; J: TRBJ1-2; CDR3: CAWSVQGTAWNGYTF; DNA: TGTGCCTGGAGTGTACAAGGGACAGCCTGGAATGGCTACACCTTC
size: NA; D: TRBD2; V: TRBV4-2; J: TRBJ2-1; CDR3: CASSLSPSGGQYNEQFF; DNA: TGTGCCAGCAGCCTATCCCCCAGCGGGGGGCAGTACAATGAGCAGTTCTTC
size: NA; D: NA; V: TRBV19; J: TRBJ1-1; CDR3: CASSIRVSGVENTEAFF; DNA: TGTGCCAGTAGTATACGCGTGTCGGGGGTAGAGAACACTGAAGCTTTCTTT
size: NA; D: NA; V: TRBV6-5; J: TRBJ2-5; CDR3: CASSEHRRAGDQYF; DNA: TGTGCCAGCAGTGAACACCGGCGGGCCGGGGACCAGTACTTC
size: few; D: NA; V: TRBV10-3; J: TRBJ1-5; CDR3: CAISDPQDGNQPQHF; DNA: TGTGCCATCAGTGACCCCCAGGATGGCAATCAGCCCCAGCATTTT
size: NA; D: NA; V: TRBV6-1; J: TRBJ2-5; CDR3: CASSELTGLRGRDEQYF; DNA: TGTGCCAGCAGTGAGTTGACAGGGTTGCGGGGGAGGGATGAGCAGTACTTC
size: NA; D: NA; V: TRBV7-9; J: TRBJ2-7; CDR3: CASSLGVAGGLEQYF; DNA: TGTGCCAGCAGCTTAGGGGTGGCAGGGGGGTTGGAGCAGTACTTC
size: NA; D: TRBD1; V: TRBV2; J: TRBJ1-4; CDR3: CASREGQGARRREKLFF; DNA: TGTGCCAGCCGGGAGGGACAGGGGGCTCGGCGACGGGAAAAACTGTTTTTT
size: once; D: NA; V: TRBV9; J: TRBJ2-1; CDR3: CASSVGVGRTYNEQFF; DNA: TGTGCCAGCAGCGTAGGAGTGGGAAGGACCTACAATGAGCAGTTCTTC
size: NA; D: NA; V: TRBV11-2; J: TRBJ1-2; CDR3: CASSLEPLGGYTF; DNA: TGTGCCAGCAGCTTAGAACCGCTCGGGGGCTACACCTTC
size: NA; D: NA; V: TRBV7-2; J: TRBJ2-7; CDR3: CASSFGTGRGEQYF; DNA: TGTGCCAGCAGTTTTGGCACCGGGCGCGGCGAGCAGTACTTC
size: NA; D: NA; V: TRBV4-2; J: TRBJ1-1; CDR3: CASSELGAGGTEAFF; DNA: TGTGCCAGCAGCGAGTTAGGTGCCGGGGGCACTGAAGCTTTCTTT
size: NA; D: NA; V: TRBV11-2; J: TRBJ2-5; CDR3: CASSTQETQYF; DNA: TGTGCCAGCAGCACCCAAGAGACCCAGTACTTC
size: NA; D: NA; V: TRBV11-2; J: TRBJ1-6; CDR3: CASSLVAYSPLHF; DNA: TGTGCCAGCAGCTTAGTAGCATATTCACCCCTCCACTTT